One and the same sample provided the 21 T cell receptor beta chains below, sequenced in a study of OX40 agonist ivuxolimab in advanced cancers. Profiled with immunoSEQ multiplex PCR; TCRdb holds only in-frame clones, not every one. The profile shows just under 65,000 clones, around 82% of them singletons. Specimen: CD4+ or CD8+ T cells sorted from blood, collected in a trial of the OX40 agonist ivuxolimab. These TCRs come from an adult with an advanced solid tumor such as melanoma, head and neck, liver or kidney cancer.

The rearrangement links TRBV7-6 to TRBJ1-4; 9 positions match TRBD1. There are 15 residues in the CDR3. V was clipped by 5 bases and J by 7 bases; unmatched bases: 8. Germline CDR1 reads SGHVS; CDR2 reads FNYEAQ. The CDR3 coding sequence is TGTGCCAGCAGCCCCTTGGACAGGGGAGGTGAAAAACTGTTTTTT. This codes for CASSPLDRGGEKLFF. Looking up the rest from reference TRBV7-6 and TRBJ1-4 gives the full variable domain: GAGVSQSPRYKVTKRGQDVALRCDPISGHVSLYWYRQALGQGPEFLTYFNYEAQQDKSGLPNDRFSAERPEGSISTLTIQRTEQRDSAMYRCASSPLDRGGEKLFFGSGTQLSVL.

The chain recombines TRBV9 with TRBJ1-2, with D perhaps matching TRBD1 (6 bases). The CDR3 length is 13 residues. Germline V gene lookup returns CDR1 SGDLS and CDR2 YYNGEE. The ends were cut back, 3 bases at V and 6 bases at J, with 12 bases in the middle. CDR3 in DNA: TGTGCCAGCAGCGCCCTAAGGGGGGATGGCTACACCTTC. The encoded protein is CASSALRGDGYTF.

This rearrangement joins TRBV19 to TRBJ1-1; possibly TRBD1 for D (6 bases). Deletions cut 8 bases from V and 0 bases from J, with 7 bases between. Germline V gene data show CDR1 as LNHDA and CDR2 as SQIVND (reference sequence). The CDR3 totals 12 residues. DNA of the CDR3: TGTGCCAGTTGGACAGTGAACACTGAAGCTTTCTTT. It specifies CASWTVNTEAFF.

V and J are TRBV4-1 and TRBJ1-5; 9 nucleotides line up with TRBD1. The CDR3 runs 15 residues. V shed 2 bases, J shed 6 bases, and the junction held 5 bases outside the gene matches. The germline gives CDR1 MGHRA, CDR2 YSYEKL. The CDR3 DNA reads TGCGCCAGCAGCCAATTACAGGGGGCAGGTCAGCCCCAGCATTTT. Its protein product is CASSQLQGAGQPQHF.

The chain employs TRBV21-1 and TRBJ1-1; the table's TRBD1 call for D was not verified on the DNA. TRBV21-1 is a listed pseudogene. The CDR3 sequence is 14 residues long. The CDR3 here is CANRDRGLNTEAFF. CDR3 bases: TGTGCCAACCGGGACAGGGGATTGAACACTGAAGCTTTCTTT.

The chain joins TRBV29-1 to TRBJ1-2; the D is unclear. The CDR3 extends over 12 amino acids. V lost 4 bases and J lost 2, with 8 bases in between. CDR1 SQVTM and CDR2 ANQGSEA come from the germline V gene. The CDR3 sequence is CSVVNPNYGYTF. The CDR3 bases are TGCAGCGTTGTTAACCCAAACTATGGCTACACCTTC.

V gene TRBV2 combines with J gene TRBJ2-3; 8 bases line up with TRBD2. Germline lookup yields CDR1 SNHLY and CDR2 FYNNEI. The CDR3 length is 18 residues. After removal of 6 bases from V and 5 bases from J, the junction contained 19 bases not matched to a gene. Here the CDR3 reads CASSPVGLGGGRGDTQYF. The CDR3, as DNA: TGTGCCAGCAGCCCCGTGGGACTAGGAGGAGGGCGAGGAGATACGCAGTATTTT. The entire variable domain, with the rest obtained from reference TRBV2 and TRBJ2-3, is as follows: EPEVTQTPSHQVTQMGQEVILRCVPISNHLYFYWYRQILGQKVEFLVSFYNNEISEKSEIFDDQFSVERPDGSNFTLKIRSTKLEDSAMYFCASSPVGLGGGRGDTQYFGPGTRLTVL.

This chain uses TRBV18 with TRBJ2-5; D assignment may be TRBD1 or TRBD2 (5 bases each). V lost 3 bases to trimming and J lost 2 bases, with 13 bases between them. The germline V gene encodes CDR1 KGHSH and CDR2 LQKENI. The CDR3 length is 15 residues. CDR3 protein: CASSPVGTSQETQYF. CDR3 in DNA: TGTGCCAGCTCACCGGTAGGGACCAGTCAAGAGACCCAGTACTTC.

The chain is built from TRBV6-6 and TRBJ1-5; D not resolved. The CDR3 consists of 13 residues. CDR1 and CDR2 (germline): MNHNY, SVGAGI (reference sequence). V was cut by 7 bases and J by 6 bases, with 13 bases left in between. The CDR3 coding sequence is TGTGCCAGCAATCTCATACTGACTCAGCCCCAGCATTTT. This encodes CASNLILTQPQHF.

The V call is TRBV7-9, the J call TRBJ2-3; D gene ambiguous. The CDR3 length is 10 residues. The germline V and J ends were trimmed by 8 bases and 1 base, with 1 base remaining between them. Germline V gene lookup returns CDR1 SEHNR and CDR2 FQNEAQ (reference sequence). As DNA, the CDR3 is TGTGCCAGCGGCACAGATACGCAGTATTTT. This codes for CASGTDTQYF.

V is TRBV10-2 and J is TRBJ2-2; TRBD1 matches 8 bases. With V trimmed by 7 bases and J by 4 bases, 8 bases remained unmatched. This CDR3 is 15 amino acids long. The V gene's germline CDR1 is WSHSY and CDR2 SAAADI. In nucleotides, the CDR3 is TGCGCCAGCAAGGAATACAGGGGGTCCACCGGGGAGCTGTTTTTT. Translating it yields CASKEYRGSTGELFF.

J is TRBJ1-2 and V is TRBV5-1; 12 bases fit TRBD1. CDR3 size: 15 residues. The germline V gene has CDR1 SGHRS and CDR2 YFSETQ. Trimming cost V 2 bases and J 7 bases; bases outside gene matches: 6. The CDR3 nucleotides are TGCGCCAGCAGCTTACCGGGACAGGGGGCGCTTGGCTACACCTTC. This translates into CASSLPGQGALGYTF.

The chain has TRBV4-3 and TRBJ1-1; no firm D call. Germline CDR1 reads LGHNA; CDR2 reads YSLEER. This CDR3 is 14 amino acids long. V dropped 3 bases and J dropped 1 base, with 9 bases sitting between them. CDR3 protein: CASSQAHGNTEAFF. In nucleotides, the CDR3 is TGCGCCAGCAGCCAGGCCCACGGGAACACTGAAGCTTTCTTT.

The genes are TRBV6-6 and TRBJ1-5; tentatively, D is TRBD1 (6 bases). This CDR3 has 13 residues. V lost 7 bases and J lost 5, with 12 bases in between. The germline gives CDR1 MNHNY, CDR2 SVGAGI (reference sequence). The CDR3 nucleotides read TGTGCCAGCAAGGGGGGGGGAGATCAGCCCCAGCATTTT. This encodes CASKGGGDQPQHF.

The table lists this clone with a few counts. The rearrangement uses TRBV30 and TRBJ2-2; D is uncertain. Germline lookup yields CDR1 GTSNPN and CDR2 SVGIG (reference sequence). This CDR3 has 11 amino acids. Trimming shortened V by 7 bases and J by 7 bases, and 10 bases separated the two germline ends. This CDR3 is CASRFFGELFF. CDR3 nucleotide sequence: TGTGCCTCCCGCTTTTTCGGGGAGCTGTTTTTT.

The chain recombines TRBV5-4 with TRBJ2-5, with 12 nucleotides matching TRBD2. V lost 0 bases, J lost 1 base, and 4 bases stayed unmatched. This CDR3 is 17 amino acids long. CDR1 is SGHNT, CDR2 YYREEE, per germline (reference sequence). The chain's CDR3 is CASSLGTSGGIQETQYF. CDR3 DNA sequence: TGTGCCAGCAGCTTGGGCACTAGCGGGGGGATCCAAGAGACCCAGTACTTC. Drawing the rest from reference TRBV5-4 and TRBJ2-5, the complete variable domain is ETGVTQSPTHLIKTRGQQVTLRCSSQSGHNTVSWYQQALGQGPQFIFQYYREEENGRGNFPPRFSGLQFPNYSSELNVNALELDDSALYLCASSLGTSGGIQETQYFGPGTRLLVL.

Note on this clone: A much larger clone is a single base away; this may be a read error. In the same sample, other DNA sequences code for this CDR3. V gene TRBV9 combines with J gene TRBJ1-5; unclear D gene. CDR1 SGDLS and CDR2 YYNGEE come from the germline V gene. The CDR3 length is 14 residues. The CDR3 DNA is TGCGCCAGCAGCGTAGATGGGAGCAATCAGCCCCAGCATTTT. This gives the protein CASSVDGSNQPQHF.

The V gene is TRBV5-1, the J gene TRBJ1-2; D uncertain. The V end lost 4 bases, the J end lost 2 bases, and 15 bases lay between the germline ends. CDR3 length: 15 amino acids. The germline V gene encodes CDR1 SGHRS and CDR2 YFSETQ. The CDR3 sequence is CASSPDPNRNYGYTF. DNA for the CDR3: TGCGCCAGCAGCCCCGACCCAAATCGGAACTATGGCTACACCTTC.

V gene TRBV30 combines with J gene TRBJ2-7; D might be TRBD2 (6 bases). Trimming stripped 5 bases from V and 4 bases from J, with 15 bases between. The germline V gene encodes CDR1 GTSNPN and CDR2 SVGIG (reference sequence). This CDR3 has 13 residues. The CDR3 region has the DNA TGTGCCTGGGCCGGGGAGGCGAGGTACGAGCAGTACTTC. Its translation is CAWAGEARYEQYF.

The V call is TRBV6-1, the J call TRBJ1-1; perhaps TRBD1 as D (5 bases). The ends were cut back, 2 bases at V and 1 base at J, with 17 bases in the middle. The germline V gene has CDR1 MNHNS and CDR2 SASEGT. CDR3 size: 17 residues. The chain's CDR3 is CASSEFGGGWGNTEAFF. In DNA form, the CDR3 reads TGTGCCAGCAGTGAATTCGGGGGTGGCTGGGGGAACACTGAAGCTTTCTTT.

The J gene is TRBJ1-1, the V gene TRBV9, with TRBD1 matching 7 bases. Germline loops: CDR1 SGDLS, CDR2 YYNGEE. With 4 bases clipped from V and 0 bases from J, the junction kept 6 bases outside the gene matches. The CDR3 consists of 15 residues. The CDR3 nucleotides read TGTGCCAGCAGCCCCACGACAGGGATGAACACTGAAGCTTTCTTT. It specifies CASSPTTGMNTEAFF.